The next 14 T cell receptor beta chains were all read from a single sample in a study of shared clonotypes between healthy human individuals. The naive CD8 subset, CD45RO-negative cells positively selected for CCR7, excluded terminally differentiated effector memory CD45RA+ cells. Libraries were prepared by immunoSEQ multiplex PCR; TCRdb keeps only in-frame clonotypes and omits some of them. The repertoire has about 2 million clones, less than 95% of them found once; the top ten carry 1.2%. Sequenced sample: naive CD8+ T cells sorted from blood. These TCRs come from a young man in good health.

This chain connects TRBV6-6 to TRBJ2-1, with D possibly matching TRBD2 (5 bases). The CDR3 runs to 15 residues. The germline gives CDR1 MNHNY, CDR2 SVGAGI (reference sequence). V was cut by 8 bases and J by 0 bases, with 14 bases left in between. The CDR3 region has the DNA TGTGCCAGCCTACCCCTGGCGGGCTCCTACAATGAGCAGTTCTTC. Amino acid sequence: CASLPLAGSYNEQFF.

To note about this clone: Other nucleotide sequences in the sample specify the same CDR3. The rearrangement uses TRBV5-1 and TRBJ1-1; no clear D gene. This CDR3 contains 13 residues. V lost 4 bases and J 0 bases, leaving 7 bases between the germline ends. Germline values: CDR1 SGHRS, CDR2 YFSETQ. In DNA, the CDR3 is TGCGCCAGCAGCCCCTACCTGAACACTGAAGCTTTCTTT. This encodes CASSPYLNTEAFF.

The rearrangement links TRBV4-1 to TRBJ2-7; D is possibly TRBD1 (5 bases). Trimming removed 0 bases at V and 4 bases at J, with 13 bases between. The CDR3 sequence is 15 residues long. CDR1 is MGHRA and CDR2 is YSYEKL in the germline V gene. This CDR3 reads CASSQESGLFYEQYF. CDR3 nucleotides: TGCGCCAGCAGCCAAGAGTCAGGGTTGTTTTACGAGCAGTACTTC.

This chain uses TRBV10-3 with TRBJ2-5; D is perhaps TRBD1 (5 bases). Germline loops: CDR1 ENHRY, CDR2 SYGVKD. The CDR3 runs to 20 residues. Deletions cut 0 bases from V and 0 bases from J, with 23 bases between. This chain's CDR3 is CAISESTGAGIKQNQETQYF. The DNA for the CDR3 is TGTGCCATCAGTGAGTCCACTGGGGCCGGAATAAAACAGAACCAAGAGACCCAGTACTTC.

CDR3 residues: CASSSTSVGHETDTQYF. The CDR3 DNA is TGCGCCAGCAGCTCGACTAGCGTAGGACATGAGACAGATACGCAGTATTTT. V is TRBV5-1 and J is TRBJ2-3; 8 bases are shared with TRBD2. Trimming cost V 3 bases and J 3 bases; bases outside gene matches: 12. CDR1 SGHRS and CDR2 YFSETQ come from the germline V gene. CDR3 length: 17 amino acids.

The J gene is TRBJ1-1, the V gene TRBV5-4; D might be TRBD1 (5 bases). The length of the CDR3 is 14 residues. V gave up 4 bases and J gave up 3 bases, with 13 bases separating them. Germline V gene sequence: CDR1 SGHNT, CDR2 YYREEE (reference sequence). The CDR3 spells CASSIAGGYTEAFF. CDR3 DNA: TGTGCCAGCAGCATTGCCGGGGGATACACTGAAGCTTTCTTT.

The rearrangement uses TRBV5-6 and TRBJ2-5; D perhaps matches TRBD1 (5 bases). The germline V and J ends were trimmed by 0 bases and 5 bases, with 17 bases remaining between them. The V gene's germline CDR1 is SGHDT and CDR2 YYEEEE. This CDR3 contains 16 residues. CDR3 region: CASSLEVVGRQETQYF. In DNA form, the CDR3 reads TGTGCCAGCAGCTTGGAGGTGGTTGGGCGACAGGAGACCCAGTACTTC.

The gene calls are TRBV5-1 and TRBJ2-7, with no clear D. This CDR3 is 14 amino acids long. V was cut by 0 bases and J by 2 bases, with 9 bases left in between. Germline V gene sequence: CDR1 SGHRS, CDR2 YFSETQ. CDR3 nucleotides: TGCGCCAGCAGCTTGGCAGGCATCACCTACGAGCAGTACTTC. It codes for CASSLAGITYEQYF.

This rearrangement joins TRBV7-9 to TRBJ2-5, with a possible D match to TRBD2 (5 bases). Germline V gives CDR1 SEHNR, CDR2 FQNEAQ (reference sequence). Trimming left V 5 bases short and J 0 bases short, with 10 bases between. The CDR3 extends over 14 amino acids. Written as DNA, the CDR3 is TGTGCCAGCAGCCCGGAGGACCACCAAGAGACCCAGTACTTC. It encodes CASSPEDHQETQYF.

The rearrangement links TRBV5-6 to TRBJ2-7; a possible D gene is TRBD1 (5 bases). Trimming shortened V by 2 bases and J by 4 bases, and 13 bases separated the two germline ends. The CDR3 runs to 14 residues. The germline V gene has CDR1 SGHDT and CDR2 YYEEEE. CDR3 sequence (DNA): TGTGCCAGCAGCTTAAGCCAGGGTCGTTACGAGCAGTACTTC. This gives the protein CASSLSQGRYEQYF.

The V and J genes are TRBV4-3 and TRBJ2-7; 9 positions match TRBD2. J lost 3 bases, V lost 4 bases, and 10 bases had no gene match. The CDR3 spans 16 residues. Germline V CDR1 and CDR2: LGHNA, YSLEER. This CDR3 reads CASSPLWAGGLYEQYF. As DNA, the CDR3 is TGCGCCAGCAGCCCTCTTTGGGCGGGAGGGCTCTACGAGCAGTACTTC.

The sample holds a few counts of this clone. V and J are TRBV7-9 and TRBJ1-6, with D unresolved. This CDR3 is built from 14 residues. Germline V gives CDR1 SEHNR, CDR2 FQNEAQ (reference sequence). Trimming pared 1 base from V and 9 bases from J, leaving 10 bases between. The CDR3 region has the DNA TGTGCCAGCAGCTTAGGGATTATGGGTTCACCCCTCCACTTT. Encoded protein: CASSLGIMGSPLHF.

The V and J genes are TRBV14 and TRBJ2-7, with TRBD1 identical over 9 bases. The V and J ends lost 4 bases and 3 bases, in that order; junction bases with no gene match: 4. The CDR3 runs to 14 residues. Germline V gene lookup returns CDR1 SGHDN and CDR2 FVKESK. The CDR3 DNA reads as TGTGCCAGCAGCCTACGGGACAGGGTCTACGAGCAGTACTTC. It translates to CASSLRDRVYEQYF.

This chain links TRBV5-8 with TRBJ2-1; no clear D. This CDR3 has 13 amino acids. The germline CDR1 and CDR2 sequences are SGHTS and YDEGEE. The V end lost 5 bases, the J end lost 0 bases, and 6 bases lay between the germline ends. The CDR3, as DNA: TGTGCCAGCAGTCTTGGCTCCTACAATGAGCAGTTCTTC. Amino acids: CASSLGSYNEQFF.